These 19 T cell receptor beta chains came from one sample sequenced in a study of beta chain features in type 1 diabetes. Points from the study as a whole: Type 1 diabetes patients had TCRB CDR3s that were shorter (moderately but significantly so) in all four CD4+ subsets.

Expressed TCRB transcripts were sequenced because the entire RNA isolate underwent reverse transcription. Generated by immunoSEQ multiplex PCR, the TCRdb table keeps only in-frame clones and is missing some. The data contain some 120,000 clones, roughly 17% of them singletons. Their specific antigens are unknown. The sequenced sample consisted of central memory CD4+ T cells from blood. The receptors here all came from a man between 18 and 29 years old with type 1 diabetes.

In this sample, this clone turned up a few times. This chain connects TRBV5-1 to TRBJ2-5; D is possibly TRBD1 or TRBD2 (5 bases each). The CDR3 totals 15 residues. Between the trimmed V and J ends, which lost 4 bases and 2 bases, there was a span of 15 bases. Germline assignment: CDR1 SGHRS and CDR2 YFSETQ. For the CDR3, the DNA is TGCGCCAGCAGCCTTGTAGGGGACCTACAAGAGACCCAGTACTTC. It specifies CASSLVGDLQETQYF.

The J gene is TRBJ2-1, the V gene TRBV7-3; D could derive from TRBD1 or TRBD2 (6 bases each). The CDR3 totals 15 residues. Germline values: CDR1 SGHTA, CDR2 FQGTGA. V was trimmed by 4 bases and J by 0 bases, leaving 10 bases between them. The CDR3: CASSSQGGSYNEQFF. The CDR3 region has the DNA TGTGCCAGCAGCTCACAGGGAGGCTCCTACAATGAGCAGTTCTTC.

This clone was found a few times. The V call is TRBV30, the J call TRBJ2-6; no definite D call. Deletions cut 5 bases from V and 0 bases from J, with 5 bases between. Germline lookup yields CDR1 GTSNPN and CDR2 SVGIG (reference sequence). The CDR3 consists of 13 residues. The DNA for the CDR3 is TGTGCCTGGGCCACCTCTGGGGCCAACGTCCTGACTTTC. This encodes CAWATSGANVLTF.

This clone came up a few times. The CDR3 loop is CASSNSGNTIYF. In DNA, the CDR3 is TGTGCCAGCAGCAACTCAGGGAACACCATATATTTT. V is TRBV14 and J is TRBJ1-3, with D possibly matching TRBD1 (5 bases). V lost 5 bases to trimming and J lost 7 bases, with 9 bases between them. The CDR3 runs to 12 residues. CDR1 is SGHDN, CDR2 FVKESK, per germline.

This clone was detected a few times. This CDR3 is also generated by other DNA sequences in the sample. The chain has TRBV7-2 and TRBJ2-7, with 7 bases aligning to TRBD1. With V trimmed by 4 bases and J by 0 bases, 3 bases remained unmatched. Germline assignment: CDR1 SGHTA and CDR2 FQGNSA. The CDR3 extends over 14 amino acids. The CDR3 sequence is CASSSRQGSYEQYF. CDR3 bases: TGTGCCAGCAGCTCCCGACAGGGCTCCTACGAGCAGTACTTC.

V is TRBV2 and J is TRBJ2-4, with 12 bases aligning to TRBD1. V trimming: 6 bases; J trimming: 1 base; junction bases outside the gene matches: 7. There are 17 residues in the CDR3. CDR1 is SNHLY, CDR2 FYNNEI, per germline. The CDR3 protein is CASRGTGGAMAKNIQYF. CDR3 DNA: TGTGCCAGCAGAGGGACAGGGGGCGCGATGGCCAAAAACATTCAGTACTTC.

This clone was observed a handful of times. This may arise from a read error, as a much more abundant clone is one base away. J is TRBJ2-7 and V is TRBV30; maybe TRBD2 (5 bases). The CDR3 sequence is 18 residues long. CDR1 GTSNPN and CDR2 SVGIG come from the germline V gene (reference sequence). The V end lost 0 bases, the J end lost 4 bases, and 25 bases lay between the germline ends. CDR3 DNA: TGTGCCTGGAGTGTACGATCGAGGGTGAGGACTTCCAGGTACGAGCAGTACTTC. It specifies CAWSVRSRVRTSRYEQYF.

The V and J genes are TRBV7-2 and TRBJ1-1, with TRBD1 as a possible D gene (5 bases). The ends were cut back, 5 bases at V and 0 bases at J, with 13 bases in the middle. Germline lookup yields CDR1 SGHTA and CDR2 FQGNSA. CDR3 length: 15 amino acids. The CDR3 spells CASSQGGLMNTEAFF. CDR3 DNA: TGTGCCAGCAGCCAGGGAGGGTTAATGAACACTGAAGCTTTCTTT.

Only a few counts were recorded for this clone. This chain links TRBV29-1 with TRBJ1-2; 8 bases line up with TRBD1. This CDR3 has 12 amino acids. The J segment lost 8 bases and the V segment lost 6 bases, leaving 8 bases of the junction unmatched. Germline assignment: CDR1 SQVTM and CDR2 ANQGSEA. CDR3 coding DNA: TGCAGCGTCGCGGACAGGGCCGGGGGCTACACCTTC. This gives the protein CSVADRAGGYTF.

This clone showed up just a few times. The V call is TRBV30, the J call TRBJ2-7; D may match TRBD1 or TRBD2 (5 bases each). V dropped 7 bases and J dropped 3 bases, with 10 bases sitting between them. From germline, CDR1 is GTSNPN and CDR2 SVGIG (reference sequence). This CDR3 comprises 11 residues. The CDR3 here is CAFMRGYEQYF. In DNA, the CDR3 is TGTGCCTTCATGAGGGGCTACGAGCAGTACTTC.

The chain employs TRBV30 and TRBJ2-1; D not certain. Trimming pared 1 base from V and 10 bases from J, leaving 14 bases between. The CDR3 is made up of 13 amino acids. Germline V gene sequence: CDR1 GTSNPN, CDR2 SVGIG (reference sequence). The CDR3 bases are TGTGCCTGGAGTGGCGACACTGCTGAGGAGCAGTTCTTC. This gives the protein CAWSGDTAEEQFF.

Regarding this clone: The same CDR3 arises from other DNA sequences in this sample as well. V gene TRBV2 combines with J gene TRBJ2-5; D unclear. CDR3 length equals 12 residues. The V end lost 2 bases, the J end lost 2 bases, and 3 bases lay between the germline ends. Per the germline V gene, CDR1 is SNHLY and CDR2 is FYNNEI. In DNA form, the CDR3 reads TGTGCCAGCAGTGAATATCAAGAGACCCAGTACTTC. Amino acids: CASSEYQETQYF.

With regard to this clone: Other DNA sequences within the sample encode an identical CDR3. The chain employs TRBV18 and TRBJ1-1, with D unclear. V was pared by 1 base and J by 3 bases, with 9 bases between. This CDR3 comprises 14 residues. Per germline, CDR1 KGHSH and CDR2 LQKENI. CDR3 nucleotide sequence: TGTGCCAGCTCACCACAGGGCGAGGACACTGAAGCTTTCTTT. The encoded protein is CASSPQGEDTEAFF.

Only a few counts were recorded for this clone. The rearrangement uses TRBV6-6 and TRBJ2-7; D may correspond to TRBD1 or TRBD2 (5 bases each). The CDR3 spans 12 residues. V was clipped by 5 bases and J by 5 bases, with 10 bases between them. CDR1 MNHNY and CDR2 SVGAGI come from the germline V gene (reference sequence). CDR3 sequence: CASSGDRNEQYF. In DNA, the CDR3 is TGTGCCAGCAGTGGGGACCGCAACGAGCAGTACTTC.

There are many counts of this clone. The chain employs TRBV29-1 and TRBJ1-3; no definite D call. Trimming pared 7 bases from V and 0 bases from J, leaving 10 bases between. CDR1 is SQVTM, CDR2 ANQGSEA, per germline. The CDR3 sequence is 13 residues long. The CDR3 region is CSADKGSGNTIYF. Here the CDR3 DNA reads TGCAGCGCTGACAAAGGCTCTGGAAACACCATATATTTT. Together with reference TRBV29-1 and TRBJ1-3, the CDR3 gives the full variable domain: SAVISQKPSRDICQRGTSLTIQCQVDSQVTMMFWYRQQPGQSLTLIATANQGSEATYESGFVIDKFPISRPNLTFSTLTVSNMSPEDSSIYLCSADKGSGNTIYFGEGSWLTVV.

The table lists this clone with many counts. V usage is TRBV13 and J usage is TRBJ2-1, with D unclear. Germline CDR1 reads PRHDT; CDR2 reads FYEKMQ (reference sequence). The CDR3 is 13 residues long. V was cut by 2 bases and J by 9 bases, with 11 bases left in between. The CDR3 protein is CASSLFTGPEQFF. The CDR3 DNA is TGTGCCAGCAGCTTATTTACCGGGCCTGAGCAGTTCTTC. Supplemented by reference TRBV13 and TRBJ2-1, the full variable domain reads AAGVIQSPRHLIKEKRETATLKCYPIPRHDTVYWYQQGPGQDPQFLISFYEKMQSDKGSIPDRFSAQQFSDYHSELNMSSLELGDSALYFCASSLFTGPEQFFGPGTRLTVL.

J is TRBJ2-6 and V is TRBV5-4; D is ambiguous. CDR3 size: 15 residues. The germline CDR1 and CDR2 sequences are SGHNT and YYREEE (reference sequence). V lost 2 bases and J lost 2, with 8 bases in between. In nucleotides, the CDR3 is TGTGCCAGCAGCTTAGGTGGCGCTGGGGCCAACGTCCTGACTTTC. Encoded protein: CASSLGGAGANVLTF.

This clone was found once. V is TRBV27 and J is TRBJ2-5; 11 bases are shared with TRBD1. From germline, CDR1 is MNHEY and CDR2 SMNVEV (reference sequence). This CDR3 is 16 amino acids long. Losses at the gene ends were 2 bases for V and 4 bases for J; bases not matched to a gene: 6. CDR3 nucleotide sequence: TGTGCCAGCAGTTTAGGCTCGGGACAGGGGGTAGAGACCCAGTACTTC. Translating gives CASSLGSGQGVETQYF.

CDR3 sequence reads: CASSSLAGDNYEQYF. CDR3 coding DNA: TGTGCCAGCAGCTCTCTAGCGGGGGACAACTACGAGCAGTACTTC. This sequence joins TRBV7-3 and TRBJ2-7, with TRBD2 matching 10 bases. The V and J ends lost 4 bases and 3 bases, in that order; junction bases with no gene match: 6. CDR1 and CDR2 (germline): SGHTA, FQGTGA. CDR3 length: 15 residues.